The clone carrying this TCR beta chain was seen repeatedly, ten times or more. The sample originates from a study of regulatory T cells in long-lasting Graves disease. Through Arm-PCR of CDR3 regions and iRepertoire HTBI primers, TCR beta libraries were built. TCRdb fed the multiplex PCR reads into MiXCR, producing one record per CDR3 protein. This sample has 350,000 to 500,000 distinct CDR3 sequences, with roughly 15% found just once. There are 13 residues in the CDR3. Germline values: CDR1 SGHTA, CDR2 FQGTGA. The V end was cut by 11 bases, the J end by 2 bases, with 15 bases between. As to time point: newly diagnosed GD, antithyroid drugs for less than 3 months. RNA isolated from PBMCs was used to make the TCR library. The sample was also reused in another study, on T cells in Graves' hyperthyroidism and ophthalmopathy. This second study says: Calling Graves' hyperthyroidism stable meant ophthalmopathy did not progress within 18 months. The study left out patients who had uncontrolled infection, other autoimmune disease, pregnancy or lactation. HTBI primers were used for first-round RT-PCR of the TCR CDR3.

The chain links TRBV7-3 to TRBJ2-5; D is perhaps TRBD1 (5 bases). Material: peripheral blood mononuclear cells (PBMCs), obtained at new diagnosis, from a patient treated with antithyroid drugs. This sequence was found in a woman between 18 and 29 years old with Graves disease. The CDR3 sequence is CAAWADSQETQYF. DNA for the CDR3: TGTGCCGCATGGGCCGACAGTCAAGAGACCCAGTACTTC.